Listed below are T cell receptor beta chains from one sample, sequenced in a study of blood T cell repertoires in COVID-19. The data were produced by immunoSEQ multiplex PCR, yet TCRdb's version contains in-frame clones alone and is incomplete. The data show fewer than 90,000 clones, with 80% to 90% seen just once and approximately 15% held by the top ten. Sequencing was performed on peripheral blood. The source is a man older than 75 in a cohort sampled during active COVID-19. CDR3s include the opening cysteine and the closing phenylalanine or tryptophan. Fields, in order: CDR3 DNA, CDR3 protein, D gene, V gene, clone size, J gene. The D gene is left open where the match is weak. For some rows the clone size is stated as once, few or many, or as a class when expanded; others skip it.

TGTGCCAGCAGCGAAGACAGGGTAGCTAATGAAAAACTGTTTTTT	CASSEDRVANEKLFF	TRBD1	TRBV5-6	once	TRBJ1-4
TGTGCCATCAGTGCCATCCGGACAGTTTGGGACACTGAAGCTTTCTTT	CAISAIRTVWDTEAFF	NA	TRBV10-3	NA	TRBJ1-1
TGCGCCAGCAGCTTGGGGACTAGCGGGGGGGCAGGAACAGATACGCAGTATTTT	CASSLGTSGGAGTDTQYF	TRBD2	TRBV5-1	NA	TRBJ2-3
TGTGCCACCAGCATAGATATCTCTGGAAACACCATATATTTT	CATSIDISGNTIYF	NA	TRBV15	NA	TRBJ1-3
TGTGCCAGCAGCTTACCTAGGACAGAAGCTTTCTTT	CASSLPRTEAFF	NA	TRBV11-3	NA	TRBJ1-1
TGTGCCAGTAGTAATCGACAGGGGAGTTCACCCCTCCACTTT	CASSNRQGSSPLHF	TRBD1	TRBV19	NA	TRBJ1-6
TGTGCCAGCAGCCAAATACAATCCAGTTCTTCTTTTTATGGCTACACCTTC	CASSQIQSSSSFYGYTF	NA	TRBV5-6	NA	TRBJ1-2
TGTGCCAGCGCCAAAGCGGGGAACACTGAAGCTTTCTTT	CASAKAGNTEAFF	NA	TRBV6-4	NA	TRBJ1-1
TGTGCCAGTAGTATTCCCGGGACATACGGCAATCAGCCCCAGCATTTT	CASSIPGTYGNQPQHF	NA	TRBV19	NA	TRBJ1-5
TGCGCCAGCAGCGGATGGACAGGAAACATTCAGTACTTC	CASSGWTGNIQYF	TRBD1	TRBV5-1	few	TRBJ2-4
TGTGCCAGCAGCCCGGGGGGGGCCAGCCTAAACAACTATGGCTACACCTTC	CASSPGGASLNNYGYTF	NA	TRBV7-9	NA	TRBJ1-2
TGTGCCAGTAGTATCCTTTGGGGACTAGCGGGGGGGCCGAAGGATACGCAGTATTTT	CASSILWGLAGGPKDTQYF	TRBD2	TRBV19	NA	TRBJ2-3
TGTGCCAGCAGCATGACAGGGTACGAAGCTTTCTTT	CASSMTGYEAFF	TRBD1	TRBV5-5	few	TRBJ1-1
TGTGCCAGCAGCATGGGACAGGGCCGGATAAAAGAGACCCAGTACTTC	CASSMGQGRIKETQYF	TRBD1	TRBV7-9	NA	TRBJ2-5
TGCGCCAGCTCCAGCGGCTACGAGCAGTACTTC	CASSSGYEQYF	NA	TRBV10-2	NA	TRBJ2-7
TGTGCCAGCGAGTCAACGGGCAATCAGCCCCAGCATTTT	CASESTGNQPQHF	NA	TRBV6-5	once	TRBJ1-5
TGCGCCAGCAGCCAAGTTCGGGAATCCTGGGATGGCTACACCTTC	CASSQVRESWDGYTF	NA	TRBV4-3	NA	TRBJ1-2
TGTGCCAGCAGTTGGGGAGAGCTCGAAGCTTTCTTT	CASSWGELEAFF	NA	TRBV12-3/TRBV12-4	NA	TRBJ1-1
TGTGCCAGCAGTTACCCGGGAGCCTACAATGAGCAGTTCTTC	CASSYPGAYNEQFF	NA	TRBV6-5	few	TRBJ2-1
TGTGCCAGCAGCTCCACAACACCAGGCGGAGGATCTGGGCTGTTTTTT	CASSSTTPGGGSGLFF	NA	TRBV7-8	NA	TRBJ1-4
TGTGCCAGCGGCGAACCGACAGGGGGGGGCACAGATACGCAGTATTTT	CASGEPTGGGTDTQYF	TRBD1	TRBV7-6	NA	TRBJ2-3
TGTGCCAGTAGTATCTTAGGGGGCCGAGCAAGGAACACTGAAGCTTTCTTT	CASSILGGRARNTEAFF	TRBD1	TRBV19	once	TRBJ1-1
TGTGCCAGCAGTTCCGGAGCCCAGAGGACCCAGTACTTC	CASSSGAQRTQYF	NA	TRBV11-2	NA	TRBJ2-5
TGTGCCAGCAGCCGACAGGGGTTGTTTGGTGAAAAACTGTTTTTT	CASSRQGLFGEKLFF	TRBD1	TRBV5-5	NA	TRBJ1-4
TGCGCCAGTAGCCATAGTGGCGGTATCACTGAAGCTTTCTTT	CASSHSGGITEAFF	NA	TRBV4-3	NA	TRBJ1-1
TGTGCCAGCTGTACAGGGGGCCATAGCAATCAGCCCCAGCATTTT	CASCTGGHSNQPQHF	TRBD1	TRBV19	NA	TRBJ1-5
TGTGCCAGCAGCAAGGTAAGGGCGGGGTCCCGAAATACGCAGTATTTT	CASSKVRAGSRNTQYF	NA	TRBV21-1	NA	TRBJ2-3
TGTGCCAGCTCACCCCTACTTGATACGCAGTATTTT	CASSPLLDTQYF	NA	TRBV18	NA	TRBJ2-3
TGTGCCAGCAGTCGACAGGGTTCTTATGGCTACACCTTC	CASSRQGSYGYTF	TRBD1	TRBV6-4	NA	TRBJ1-2
TGTGCCATCAGCGACCCAAGGAGCTCCTACAATGAGCAGTTCTTC	CAISDPRSSYNEQFF	NA	TRBV10-3	NA	TRBJ2-1
TGTGCCAGCAGTTCTCAACAGGGACAAGAGACCCAGTACTTC	CASSSQQGQETQYF	NA	TRBV27	NA	TRBJ2-5
TGTGCCAGCAGTCCTCGGACTAGCGGAAACTACGAGCAGTACTTC	CASSPRTSGNYEQYF	TRBD2	TRBV6-5	once	TRBJ2-7
TGTGCCAGCAGCCCCCATTCGGGGAACACTGAAGCTTTCTTT	CASSPHSGNTEAFF	NA	TRBV28	NA	TRBJ1-1
TGTGCCAGCAGTCTCAACAGGGCTTATAATTCACCCCTCCACTTT	CASSLNRAYNSPLHF	NA	TRBV27	NA	TRBJ1-6
TGTGCCAGTAGTATAGCCTCAGGGGGCGGAGAAAAACTGTTTTTT	CASSIASGGGEKLFF	TRBD1	TRBV19	NA	TRBJ1-4
TGTGCCAGTAAAAAGGAGGGGGGGCATGGCTACACCTTC	CASKKEGGHGYTF	NA	TRBV19	NA	TRBJ1-2
TGTGCCAGCAGCCTAGCGGGGGCAAACACCGGGGAGCTGTTTTTT	CASSLAGANTGELFF	TRBD2	TRBV5-6	NA	TRBJ2-2
TGTGCCAGCAGTTTCAAACAGGGCTTGCCAGATACGCAGTATTTT	CASSFKQGLPDTQYF	NA	TRBV28	few	TRBJ2-3
TGCAGCGTTGAGAGTAGTGTAAGGGGTAGAGTTGGTGAAGCTTTCTTT	CSVESSVRGRVGEAFF	NA	TRBV29-1	NA	TRBJ1-1
TGTGCCAGCAGCCAACTGACAGGGGGCAGCAGGGAGACCCAGTACTTC	CASSQLTGGSRETQYF	TRBD1	TRBV3-1/TRBV3-2	NA	TRBJ2-5
TGTGCCACCACCCCCCTAGACAGGGACGCGGATAACACCGGGGAGCTGTTTTTT	CATTPLDRDADNTGELFF	TRBD1	TRBV19	NA	TRBJ2-2
TGTGCCAGCAGTTTACTGGGGCTAGCGGGGGGCTCAGATACGCAGTATTTT	CASSLLGLAGGSDTQYF	TRBD2	TRBV27	NA	TRBJ2-3
TGCGCCAGCAGCTTGCCGGGGTCCCCCACCAATGAGCAGTTCTTC	CASSLPGSPTNEQFF	NA	TRBV5-1	NA	TRBJ2-1
TGTGCCAGCTCACAATCTGCAGTCTACGAGCAGTACTTC	CASSQSAVYEQYF	NA	TRBV18	NA	TRBJ2-7
TGCGCCAGCAGCCAAGGGGTGACAGGGATCCAAGAGACCCAGTACTTC	CASSQGVTGIQETQYF	TRBD1	TRBV4-1	once	TRBJ2-5
TGTGCCAGCAGCCCGGTTTACGAGGGAAAACTGTTTTTT	CASSPVYEGKLFF	NA	TRBV14	once	TRBJ1-4
TGTGCCAGTATTTCCAGGGAAGGAACTGAAGCTTTCTTT	CASISREGTEAFF	NA	TRBV19	once	TRBJ1-1
TGTGCCAGCAGCCAAGGTCTAGCGGGGGGGCGAAACACCGGGGAGCTGTTTTTT	CASSQGLAGGRNTGELFF	TRBD2	TRBV3-1/TRBV3-2	NA	TRBJ2-2